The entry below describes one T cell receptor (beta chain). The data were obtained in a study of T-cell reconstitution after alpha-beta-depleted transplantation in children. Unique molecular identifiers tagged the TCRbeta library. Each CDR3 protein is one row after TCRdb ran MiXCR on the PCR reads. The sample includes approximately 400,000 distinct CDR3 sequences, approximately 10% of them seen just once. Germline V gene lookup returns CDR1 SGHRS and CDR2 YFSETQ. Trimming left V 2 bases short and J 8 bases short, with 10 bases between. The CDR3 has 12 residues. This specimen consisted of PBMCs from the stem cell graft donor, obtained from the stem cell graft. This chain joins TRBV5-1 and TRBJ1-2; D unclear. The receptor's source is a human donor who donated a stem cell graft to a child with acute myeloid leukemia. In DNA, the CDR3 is TGCGCCAGCAGCTTTTGGGGTCGGGGCTACACCTTC. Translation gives CASSFWGRGYTF.